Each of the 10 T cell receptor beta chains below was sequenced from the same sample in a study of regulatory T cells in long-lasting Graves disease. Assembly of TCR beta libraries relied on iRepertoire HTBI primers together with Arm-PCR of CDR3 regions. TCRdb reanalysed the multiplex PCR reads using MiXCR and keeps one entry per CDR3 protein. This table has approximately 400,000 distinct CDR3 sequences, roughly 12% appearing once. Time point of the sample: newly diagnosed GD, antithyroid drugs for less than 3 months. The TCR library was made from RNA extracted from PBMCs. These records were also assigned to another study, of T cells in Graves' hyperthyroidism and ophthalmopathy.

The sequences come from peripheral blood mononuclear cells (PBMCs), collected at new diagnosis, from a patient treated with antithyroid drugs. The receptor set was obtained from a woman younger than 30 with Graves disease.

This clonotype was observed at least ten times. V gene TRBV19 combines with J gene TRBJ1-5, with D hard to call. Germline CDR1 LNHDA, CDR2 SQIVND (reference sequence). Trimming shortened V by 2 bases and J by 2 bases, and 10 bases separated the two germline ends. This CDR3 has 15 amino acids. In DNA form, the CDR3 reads TGTGCCAGTAGTATAAGAGGGATGGGCAATCAGCCCCAGCATTTT. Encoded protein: CASSIRGMGNQPQHF.

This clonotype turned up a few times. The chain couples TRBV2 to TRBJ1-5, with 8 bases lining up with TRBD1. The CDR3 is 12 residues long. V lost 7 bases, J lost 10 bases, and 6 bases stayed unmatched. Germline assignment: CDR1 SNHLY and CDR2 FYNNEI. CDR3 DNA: TGTGCCAGCAAGGACAGGGAGAATCCCCAGCATTTT. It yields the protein CASKDRENPQHF.

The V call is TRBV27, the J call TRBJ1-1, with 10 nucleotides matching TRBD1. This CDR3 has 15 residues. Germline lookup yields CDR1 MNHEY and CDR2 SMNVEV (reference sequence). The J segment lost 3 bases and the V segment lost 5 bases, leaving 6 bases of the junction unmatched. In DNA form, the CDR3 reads TGTGCCAGCAGTGCGGGACAGGGGTGGCACACTGAAGCTTTCTTT. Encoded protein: CASSAGQGWHTEAFF.

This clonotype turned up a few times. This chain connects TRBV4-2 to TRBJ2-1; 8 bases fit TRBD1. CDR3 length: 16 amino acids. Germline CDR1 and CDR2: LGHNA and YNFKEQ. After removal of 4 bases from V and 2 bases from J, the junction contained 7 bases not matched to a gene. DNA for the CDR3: TGTGCCAGCAGCCGGCAGGGGGCAGGCCCCTACAATGAGCAGTTCTTC. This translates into CASSRQGAGPYNEQFF.

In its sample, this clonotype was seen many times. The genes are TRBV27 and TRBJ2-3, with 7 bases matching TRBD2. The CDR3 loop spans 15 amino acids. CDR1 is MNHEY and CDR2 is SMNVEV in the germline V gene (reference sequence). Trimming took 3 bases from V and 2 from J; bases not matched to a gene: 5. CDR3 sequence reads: CASSFRAGPTDTQYF. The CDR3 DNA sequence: TGTGCCAGCAGTTTTCGAGCGGGACCCACAGATACGCAGTATTTT.

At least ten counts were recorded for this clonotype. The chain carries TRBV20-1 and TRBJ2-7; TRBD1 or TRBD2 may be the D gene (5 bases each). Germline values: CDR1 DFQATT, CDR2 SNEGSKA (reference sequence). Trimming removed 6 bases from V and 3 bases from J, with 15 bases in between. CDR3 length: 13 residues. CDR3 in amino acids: CSAWDVADYEQYV. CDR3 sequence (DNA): TGCAGTGCGTGGGACGTTGCAGACTACGAGCAGTACGTC.

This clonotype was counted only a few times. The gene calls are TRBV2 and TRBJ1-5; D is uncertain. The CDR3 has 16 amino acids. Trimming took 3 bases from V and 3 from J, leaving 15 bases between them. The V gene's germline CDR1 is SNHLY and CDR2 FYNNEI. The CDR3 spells CASSESGRRNNQPQHF. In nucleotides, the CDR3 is TGTGCCAGCAGTGAGTCAGGCAGAAGGAACAATCAGCCCCAGCATTTT.

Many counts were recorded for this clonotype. This chain's CDR3 is CASSYFAPRGMNTEAFF. The CDR3 DNA sequence: TGTGCCAGCAGTTACTTTGCCCCCAGAGGGATGAACACTGAAGCTTTCTTT. The chain carries TRBV6-2 or TRBV6-3 and TRBJ1-1; unclear D gene. The CDR3 has 17 residues. V shed 1 base and J shed 0 bases, with 15 bases lying between them. From germline, CDR1 is MNHEY and CDR2 SVGEGT.

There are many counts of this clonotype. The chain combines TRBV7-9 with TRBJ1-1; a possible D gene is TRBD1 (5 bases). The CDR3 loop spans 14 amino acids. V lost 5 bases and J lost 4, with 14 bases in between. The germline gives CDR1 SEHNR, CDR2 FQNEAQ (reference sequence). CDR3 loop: CASSTRTDSTEAFF. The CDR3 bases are TGTGCCAGCAGCACCCGGACCGACAGCACTGAAGCTTTCTTT.

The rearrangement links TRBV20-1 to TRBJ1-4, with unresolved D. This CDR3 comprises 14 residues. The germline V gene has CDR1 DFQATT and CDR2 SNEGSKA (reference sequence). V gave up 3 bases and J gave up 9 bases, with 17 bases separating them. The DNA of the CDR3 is TGCAGTGCTAGGAAGGATCCGATGAAACAAAAACTGTTTTTT. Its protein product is CSARKDPMKQKLFF.